The rows below give T cell receptor beta chains drawn from one sample of a study of blood T cells in healthy people across ages. MiXCR was run by TCRdb on the 5' RACE reads, yielding one entry per CDR3 protein. This sample has around 970,000 distinct CDR3 sequences, with roughly half found just once. Sequencing was performed on blood. Every receptor here comes from a woman in her sixties or seventies in good health. Each CDR3 is given with its conserved first and last residue. D genes are given only for firm matches. Size is omitted from some rows. Given values are once, few, many or a class for expanded clones.

j_call: TRBJ2-1
clone_size: .
v_call: TRBV29-1
d_call: .
cdr3_nt: TGCAGCGTTGATGGTCGCAATGAGCAGTTCTTC
cdr3_aa: CSVDGRNEQFF

j_call: TRBJ2-3
clone_size: .
v_call: TRBV27
d_call: TRBD2
cdr3_nt: TGTGCCAGCAGTTTATCGAGGTTAGCGGGTGTTCATGATACGCAGTATTTT
cdr3_aa: CASSLSRLAGVHDTQYF

j_call: TRBJ2-5
clone_size: .
v_call: TRBV7-9
d_call: .
cdr3_nt: TGTGCCAGCAGCTTAGGGCGATCGTACCAAGAGACCCAGTACTTC
cdr3_aa: CASSLGRSYQETQYF

j_call: TRBJ2-7
clone_size: few
v_call: TRBV28
d_call: TRBD2
cdr3_nt: TGTGCCAGCAGTTTGTGGACTAGCGAGAGCGAGCAGTACTTC
cdr3_aa: CASSLWTSESEQYF

j_call: TRBJ2-3
clone_size: .
v_call: TRBV7-9
d_call: .
cdr3_nt: TGTGCCAGCAGTGGGGGACTGACAGATACGCAGTATTTT
cdr3_aa: CASSGGLTDTQYF

j_call: TRBJ2-1
clone_size: .
v_call: TRBV14
d_call: .
cdr3_nt: TGTGCCAGCGCCCATGGCTGGAATGAGCAGTTCTTC
cdr3_aa: CASAHGWNEQFF

j_call: TRBJ2-7
clone_size: .
v_call: TRBV18
d_call: .
cdr3_nt: TGTGCCAGCTCACCCGACCTGGGACAAGTCTACGAGCAGTACTTC
cdr3_aa: CASSPDLGQVYEQYF

j_call: TRBJ1-2
clone_size: .
v_call: TRBV7-8
d_call: .
cdr3_nt: TGTGCCAGCAGCTTAGGAGACAGAAAAAACTATGGCTACACCTTC
cdr3_aa: CASSLGDRKNYGYTF

j_call: TRBJ2-5
clone_size: .
v_call: TRBV7-2
d_call: .
cdr3_nt: TGTGCCAGCAGCTTAGGAGGGGGAGGGGGGCAAGAGACCCAGTACTTC
cdr3_aa: CASSLGGGGGQETQYF

j_call: TRBJ2-7
clone_size: .
v_call: TRBV10-3
d_call: .
cdr3_nt: TGTGCCATCAGTGACCCGCCAGGGGCCTCCTACGAGCAGTACTTC
cdr3_aa: CAISDPPGASYEQYF

j_call: TRBJ2-3
clone_size: .
v_call: TRBV15
d_call: .
cdr3_nt: TGTGCCACCAGCAGGCGATCCACAGATACGCAGTATTTT
cdr3_aa: CATSRRSTDTQYF

j_call: TRBJ2-7
clone_size: .
v_call: TRBV2
d_call: TRBD2
cdr3_nt: TGTGCCAGCAGTGGCAAGACTAGCGGGAGCTCCTACGAGCAGTACTTC
cdr3_aa: CASSGKTSGSSYEQYF

j_call: TRBJ2-7
clone_size: .
v_call: TRBV5-1
d_call: .
cdr3_nt: TGCGCCGCAGGTTTTGGGACTGGGATTTACAATGAGCAGTACTTC
cdr3_aa: CAAGFGTGIYNEQYF

j_call: TRBJ2-3
clone_size: .
v_call: TRBV24-1
d_call: TRBD2
cdr3_nt: TGTGCCACCAGTGATCGGGACTACCTCACAGATACGCAGTATTTT
cdr3_aa: CATSDRDYLTDTQYF

j_call: TRBJ2-1
clone_size: .
v_call: TRBV4-1
d_call: TRBD2
cdr3_nt: TGCGCCAGCAGCCAAGATAGGCAGCGGGAGGGCCATGAGCAGTTCTTC
cdr3_aa: CASSQDRQREGHEQFF